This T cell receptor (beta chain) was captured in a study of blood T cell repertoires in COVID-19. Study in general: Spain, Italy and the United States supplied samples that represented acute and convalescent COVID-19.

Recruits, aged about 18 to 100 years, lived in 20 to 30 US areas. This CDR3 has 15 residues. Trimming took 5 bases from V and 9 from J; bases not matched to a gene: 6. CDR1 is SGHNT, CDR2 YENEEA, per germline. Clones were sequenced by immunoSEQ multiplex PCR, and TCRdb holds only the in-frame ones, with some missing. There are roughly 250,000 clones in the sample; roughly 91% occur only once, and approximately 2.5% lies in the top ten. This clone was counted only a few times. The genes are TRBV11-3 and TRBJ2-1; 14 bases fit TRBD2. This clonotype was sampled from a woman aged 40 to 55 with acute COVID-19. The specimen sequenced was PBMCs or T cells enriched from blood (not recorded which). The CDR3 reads CASSLTSGGAIEQFF. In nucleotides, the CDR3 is TGTGCCAGCAGCCTGACTAGCGGGGGGGCGATTGAGCAGTTCTTC.